This is a list of T cell receptor beta chains from one sample in a study of cytomegalovirus exposure and HLA in healthy donors. TCRdb keeps only in-frame clones here, not all; method: immunoSEQ multiplex PCR. The sample has some 98,000 clones; over 75% are singletons. The specimen was PBMCs. The receptor source for this set is a female donor in good health and CMV-seropositive. Both conserved end residues are part of each CDR3. Each record gives: clone size, V gene, D gene, J gene, CDR3 DNA, CDR3 protein. A D gene is named only where the DNA matches it firmly. Some rows have no size entry. The others give once, few or many, or a class for an expanded clone.

size: NA; V: TRBV5-5; D: NA; J: TRBJ2-3; DNA: TGTGCCAGCCCGGCGGCGTATAGCACAGATACGCAGTATTTT; CDR3: CASPAAYSTDTQYF
size: NA; V: TRBV19; D: NA; J: TRBJ2-7; DNA: TGTGCCAGTAGCATACAGGTGAGCTACGAGCAGTACTTC; CDR3: CASSIQVSYEQYF
size: NA; V: TRBV15; D: NA; J: TRBJ1-6; DNA: TGTGCCACCAGCAGAGACCCAATAACAGGGTGGGCCCATTCACCCCTCCACTTT; CDR3: CATSRDPITGWAHSPLHF
size: NA; V: TRBV5-4; D: TRBD2; J: TRBJ2-3; DNA: TGTGCCAGCAGCTTGAGGGCTAGCGGGGCCACAGATACGCAGTATTTT; CDR3: CASSLRASGATDTQYF
size: NA; V: TRBV27; D: NA; J: TRBJ1-1; DNA: TGTGCCAGCAGTTTTTCGGGGGGGGACACTGAAGCTTTCTTT; CDR3: CASSFSGGDTEAFF
size: NA; V: TRBV5-1; D: NA; J: TRBJ2-7; DNA: TGCGCCAGCAGCTTGGTGGGTAGGGAGGACCACGAGCAGTACTTC; CDR3: CASSLVGREDHEQYF
size: NA; V: TRBV30; D: NA; J: TRBJ2-7; DNA: TGTGCCTGGAGGGCGGGTTCCTCCTACGAGCAGTACTTC; CDR3: CAWRAGSSYEQYF
size: NA; V: TRBV11-2; D: TRBD2; J: TRBJ2-7; DNA: TGTGCCAGCAGTTACACAGCGGGGGACTTCTCCTACGAGCAGTACTTC; CDR3: CASSYTAGDFSYEQYF
size: NA; V: TRBV7-8; D: NA; J: TRBJ2-7; DNA: TGTGCCAGCAGCCCCCTAAGACAGGACTACGAGCAGTACTTC; CDR3: CASSPLRQDYEQYF
size: once; V: TRBV28; D: TRBD2; J: TRBJ2-2; DNA: TGTGCCAGCAGTTTGCAGGTATTAGCGGGAGGGTTCTCCGACACCGGGGAGCTGTTTTTT; CDR3: CASSLQVLAGGFSDTGELFF